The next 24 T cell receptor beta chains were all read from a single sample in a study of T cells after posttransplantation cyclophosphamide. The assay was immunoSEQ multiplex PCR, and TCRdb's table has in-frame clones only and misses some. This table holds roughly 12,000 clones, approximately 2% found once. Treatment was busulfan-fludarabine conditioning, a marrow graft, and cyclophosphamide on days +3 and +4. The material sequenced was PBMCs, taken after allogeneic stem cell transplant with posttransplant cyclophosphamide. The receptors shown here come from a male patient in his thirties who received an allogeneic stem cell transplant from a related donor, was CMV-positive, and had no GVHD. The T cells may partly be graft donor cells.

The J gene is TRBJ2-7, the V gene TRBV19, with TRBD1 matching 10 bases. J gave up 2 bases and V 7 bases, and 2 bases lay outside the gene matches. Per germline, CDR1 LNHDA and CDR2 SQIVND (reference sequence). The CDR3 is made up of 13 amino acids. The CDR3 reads CASKGTGAYEQYF. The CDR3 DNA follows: TGTGCCAGTAAGGGGACAGGGGCCTACGAGCAGTACTTC.

CDR3 coding DNA: TGTGCCAGCAGCTCAAAAATCTCGGGGCAGCCCCAGCATTTT. Protein product: CASSSKISGQPQHF. V and J are TRBV7-8 and TRBJ1-5; no firm D call. CDR1 and CDR2 (germline): SGHVS, FQNEAQ. The CDR3 length is 14 residues. V was clipped by 4 bases and J by 7 bases, with 14 bases between them.

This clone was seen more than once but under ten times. CDR3 in DNA: TGTGCCAGCAGTTACACAGGGCTCGCTGGAAACACCATATATTTT. This encodes CASSYTGLAGNTIYF. The chain couples TRBV6-5 to TRBJ1-3; D might be TRBD1 (6 bases). The CDR3 consists of 15 residues. V was shortened by 2 bases and J by 2 bases, with 10 bases between the two germline ends. The germline V gene encodes CDR1 MNHEY and CDR2 SVGAGI.

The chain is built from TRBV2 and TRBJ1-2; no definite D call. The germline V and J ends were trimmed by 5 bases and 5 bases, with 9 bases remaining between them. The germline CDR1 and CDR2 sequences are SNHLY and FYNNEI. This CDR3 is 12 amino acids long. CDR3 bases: TGTGCCAGCAGTCCTGCAGGATATGGCTACACCTTC. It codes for CASSPAGYGYTF.

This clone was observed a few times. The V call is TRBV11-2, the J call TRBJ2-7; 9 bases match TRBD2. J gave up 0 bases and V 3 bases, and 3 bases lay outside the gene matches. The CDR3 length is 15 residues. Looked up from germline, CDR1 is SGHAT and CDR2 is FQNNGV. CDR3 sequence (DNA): TGTGCCAGCAGCTTGGAACTAGCGGGCTCCTACGAGCAGTACTTC. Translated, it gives CASSLELAGSYEQYF.

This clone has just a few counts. Written as DNA, the CDR3 is TGTGCCAGCACCCGACAGGGCAAAGAGACCCAGTACTTC. Encoded protein: CASTRQGKETQYF. J is TRBJ2-5 and V is TRBV7-9; 7 nucleotides line up with TRBD1. J gave up 3 bases and V 7 bases, and 5 bases lay outside the gene matches. CDR1 and CDR2 (germline): SEHNR, FQNEAQ (reference sequence). The CDR3 totals 13 residues.

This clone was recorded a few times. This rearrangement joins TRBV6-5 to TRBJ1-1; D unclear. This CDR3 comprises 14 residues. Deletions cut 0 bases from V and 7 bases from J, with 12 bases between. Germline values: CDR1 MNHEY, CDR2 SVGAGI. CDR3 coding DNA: TGTGCCAGCAGTTACTCGTCCCCTTTAGATGAAGCTTTCTTT. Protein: CASSYSSPLDEAFF.

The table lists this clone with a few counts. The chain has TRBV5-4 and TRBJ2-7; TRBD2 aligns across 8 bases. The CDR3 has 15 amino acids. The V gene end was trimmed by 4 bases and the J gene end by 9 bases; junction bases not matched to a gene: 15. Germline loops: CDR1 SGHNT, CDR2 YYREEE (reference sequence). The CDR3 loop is CASSRPGAGDIGQYF. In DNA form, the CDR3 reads TGTGCCAGCAGCAGACCAGGAGCGGGAGATATTGGGCAGTACTTC.

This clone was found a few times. The CDR3 DNA follows: TGTGCCAGCAGCGCAGGGTTAGCGGGGGTCAGGGAGACCCAGTACTTC. Translated: CASSAGLAGVRETQYF. The V call is TRBV7-9, the J call TRBJ2-5; TRBD2 matches at 9 bases. CDR3 length equals 16 residues. Germline V lookup: CDR1 SEHNR, CDR2 FQNEAQ (reference sequence). V lost 5 bases, J lost 5 bases, and 12 bases stayed unmatched.

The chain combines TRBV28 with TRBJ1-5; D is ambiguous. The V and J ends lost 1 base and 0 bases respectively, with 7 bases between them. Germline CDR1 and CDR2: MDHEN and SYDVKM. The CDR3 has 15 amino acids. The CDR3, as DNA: TGTGCCAGCAGTTTATCATTGGCTAGCAATCAGCCCCAGCATTTT. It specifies CASSLSLASNQPQHF.

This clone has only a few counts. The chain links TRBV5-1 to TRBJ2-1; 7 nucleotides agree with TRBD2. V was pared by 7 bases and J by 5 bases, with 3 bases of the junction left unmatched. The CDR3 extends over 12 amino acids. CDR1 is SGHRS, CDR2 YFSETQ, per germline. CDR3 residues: CASRRGDNEQFF. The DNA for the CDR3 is TGCGCCAGCCGTCGGGGGGACAATGAGCAGTTCTTC.

CDR3 in amino acids: CASEGQGNTDTQYF. The CDR3 DNA sequence: TGTGCCAGCGAAGGGCAGGGAAACACAGATACGCAGTATTTT. The chain links TRBV2 to TRBJ2-3; weak D call: TRBD1 (5 bases). The CDR3 spans 14 residues. The germline V gene has CDR1 SNHLY and CDR2 FYNNEI. Deletions cut 8 bases from V and 2 bases from J, with 14 bases between.

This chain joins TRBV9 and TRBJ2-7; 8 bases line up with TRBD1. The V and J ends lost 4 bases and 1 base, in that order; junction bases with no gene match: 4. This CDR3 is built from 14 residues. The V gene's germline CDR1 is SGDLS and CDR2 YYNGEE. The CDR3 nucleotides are TGTGCCAGCAGCCGTGGACAGGGATCCTACGAGCAGTACTTC. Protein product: CASSRGQGSYEQYF.

This CDR3 reads CASAPGSGGNTGELFF. In DNA, the CDR3 is TGCGCCAGCGCCCCGGGAAGCGGGGGGAACACCGGGGAGCTGTTTTTT. This rearrangement joins TRBV10-1 to TRBJ2-2; TRBD2 matches at 8 bases. The ends lost 8 bases at V and 1 base at J; junction bases unmatched: 9. The CDR3 has 16 amino acids. In germline, CDR1 is WNHNN, CDR2 SYGVQD (reference sequence).

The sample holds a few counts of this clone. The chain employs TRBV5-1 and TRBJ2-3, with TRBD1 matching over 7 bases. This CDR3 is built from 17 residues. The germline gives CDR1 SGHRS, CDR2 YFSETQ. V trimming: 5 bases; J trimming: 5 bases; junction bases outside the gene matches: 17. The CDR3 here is CASSYSLDREDRDTQYF. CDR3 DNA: TGCGCCAGCAGTTACTCCCTTGACAGGGAAGACAGAGATACGCAGTATTTT.

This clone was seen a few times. DNA of the CDR3: TGTGCCAGCAGTTATGCCTTGAGGGGGAACTATGGCTACACCTTC. The encoded protein is CASSYALRGNYGYTF. This chain connects TRBV6-5 to TRBJ1-2; a possible D gene is TRBD1 (6 bases). The germline gives CDR1 MNHEY, CDR2 SVGAGI. V was trimmed by 3 bases and J by 2 bases, leaving 13 bases between them. The CDR3 runs 15 residues.

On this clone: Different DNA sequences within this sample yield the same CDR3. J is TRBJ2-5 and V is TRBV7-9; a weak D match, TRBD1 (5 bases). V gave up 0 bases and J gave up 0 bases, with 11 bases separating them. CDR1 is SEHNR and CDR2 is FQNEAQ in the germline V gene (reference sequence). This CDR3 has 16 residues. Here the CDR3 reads CASSLAFQGNQETQYF. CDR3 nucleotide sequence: TGTGCCAGCAGCTTAGCCTTCCAGGGAAACCAAGAGACCCAGTACTTC. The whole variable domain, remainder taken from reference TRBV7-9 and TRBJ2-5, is DTGVSQNPRHKITKRGQNVTFRCDPISEHNRLYWYRQTLGQGPEFLTYFQNEAQLEKSRLLSDRFSAERPKGSFSTLEIQRTEQGDSAMYLCASSLAFQGNQETQYFGPGTRLLVL.

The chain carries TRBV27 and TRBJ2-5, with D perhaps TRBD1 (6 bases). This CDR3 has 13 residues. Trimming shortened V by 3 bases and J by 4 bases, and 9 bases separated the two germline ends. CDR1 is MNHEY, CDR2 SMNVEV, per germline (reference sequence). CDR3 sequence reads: CASSFRGRETQYF. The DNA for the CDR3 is TGTGCCAGCAGTTTCAGGGGTCGAGAGACCCAGTACTTC.

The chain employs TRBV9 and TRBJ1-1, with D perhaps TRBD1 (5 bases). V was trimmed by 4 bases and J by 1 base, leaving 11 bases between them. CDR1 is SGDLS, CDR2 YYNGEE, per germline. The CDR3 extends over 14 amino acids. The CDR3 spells CASSPTTANTEAFF. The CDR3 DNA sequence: TGTGCCAGCAGCCCAACGACAGCGAACACTGAAGCTTTCTTT.

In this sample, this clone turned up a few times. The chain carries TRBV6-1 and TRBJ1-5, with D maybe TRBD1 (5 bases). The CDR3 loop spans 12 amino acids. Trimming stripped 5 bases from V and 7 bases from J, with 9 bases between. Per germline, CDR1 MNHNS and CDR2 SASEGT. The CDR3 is CASSLTAQPQHF. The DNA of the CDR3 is TGTGCCAGCAGTTTGACAGCCCAGCCCCAGCATTTT.

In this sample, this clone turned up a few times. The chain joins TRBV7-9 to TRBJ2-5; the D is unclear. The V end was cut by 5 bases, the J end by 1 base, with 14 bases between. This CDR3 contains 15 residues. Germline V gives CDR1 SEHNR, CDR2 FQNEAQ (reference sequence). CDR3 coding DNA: TGTGCCAGCAGCCCTGGCGGCGGCCTCCAAGAGACCCAGTACTTC. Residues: CASSPGGGLQETQYF.

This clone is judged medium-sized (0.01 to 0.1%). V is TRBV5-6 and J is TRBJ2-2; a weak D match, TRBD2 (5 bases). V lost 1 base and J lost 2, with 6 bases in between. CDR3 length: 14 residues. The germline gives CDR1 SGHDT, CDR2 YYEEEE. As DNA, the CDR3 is TGTGCCAGCAGCTTGACTAGAAACACCGGGGAGCTGTTTTTT. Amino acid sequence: CASSLTRNTGELFF.

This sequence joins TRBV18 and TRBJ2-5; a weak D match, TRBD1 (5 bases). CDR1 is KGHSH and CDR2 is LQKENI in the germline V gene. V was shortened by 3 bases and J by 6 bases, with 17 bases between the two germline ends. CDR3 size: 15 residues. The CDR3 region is CASSPIGQIDKTQYF. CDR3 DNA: TGTGCCAGCTCACCTATTGGACAAATCGATAAGACCCAGTACTTC.

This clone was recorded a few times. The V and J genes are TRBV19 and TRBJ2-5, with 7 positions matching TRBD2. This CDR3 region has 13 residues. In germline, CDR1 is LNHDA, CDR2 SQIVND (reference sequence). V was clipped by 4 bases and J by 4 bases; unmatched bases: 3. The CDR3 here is CASSKGGGETQYF. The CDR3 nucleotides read TGTGCCAGTAGTAAGGGCGGGGGAGAGACCCAGTACTTC.